This T cell receptor beta chain was sequenced in a study of CD8 T cells in Susac syndrome. Study-wide points: By the study's own acknowledgment, its TCR sequencing and HLA analysis included relatively few individuals.

Comment on this clonotype: Its antigen is currently unknown.

The V gene's germline CDR1 is SGDLS and CDR2 YYNGEE. J gave up 2 bases and V 0 bases, and 5 bases lay outside the gene matches. This CDR3 has 16 amino acids. RNA in amounts of roughly 0.5 to 1 ug was reverse transcribed with random hexamers. Amplification of TCR beta CDR3 across 54 Vbeta and 13 Jbeta was performed with immunoSEQ multiplex PCR. Via MiXCR, TCRdb re-called the immunoSEQ multiplex PCR reads, giving one row per CDR3 protein. The sample has some 190,000 distinct CDR3 sequences, approximately 94% seen once. This TCR was sampled from a human donor in good health. The sequenced sample consisted of CD4+ T cells from PBMCs. The chain employs TRBV9 and TRBJ2-7; 10 bases line up with TRBD2. CDR3 amino acids: CASSVGSTSGPYEQYF. The CDR3 region has the DNA TGTGCCAGCAGCGTAGGATCGACTAGCGGGCCCTACGAGCAGTACTTC.